Reported below is one T cell receptor (beta chain). Its antigen is undetermined. Assay: immunoSEQ multiplex PCR; the TCRdb copy retains only in-frame clones and omits some. The sample records approximately 10,000 clones, around 82% being singletons. These data originate in a study of T cells in localized non-small cell lung cancer. Findings and caveats of the study: Exceeding tumor, uninvolved adjacent lung had the highest T cell clonality. There were a median around 57 of the top 100 tumor clones appearing in adjacent lung. One tumor region alone was sequenced, and heterogeneity therefore remains possible. Longer overall survival accompanied higher blood T cell density.

This CDR3 comprises 17 residues. From germline, CDR1 is SGHDN and CDR2 FVKESK. V shed 0 bases and J shed 8 bases, with 19 bases lying between them. This sequence was found in an older female donor with stage II lung adenocarcinoma. The sequencing here drew on peripheral blood mononuclear cells, taken before any cancer treatment. The chain links TRBV14 to TRBJ1-4; the D is unclear. The CDR3 spells CASSQDLSPGAKEKLFF. Written as DNA, the CDR3 is TGTGCCAGCAGCCAAGATCTATCCCCGGGAGCGAAGGAAAAACTGTTTTTT. The variable domain in full, with the rest retrieved from reference TRBV14 and TRBJ1-4, is EAGVTQFPSHSVIEKGQTVTLRCDPISGHDNLYWYRRVMGKEIKFLLHFVKESKQDESGMPNNRFLAERTGGTYSTLKVQPAELEDSGVYFCASSQDLSPGAKEKLFFGSGTQLSVL.